This T cell receptor (beta chain) was recorded in a study of CD8+ T cells in alopecia areata. RNA was isolated and reverse transcribed to cDNA, the sequencing template. The protocol was immunoSEQ multiplex PCR, while the TCRdb copy is restricted to in-frame clones and leaves out a portion. There are over 150,000 clones in the sample; around 60% occur only once, and roughly 14% lies in the top ten. It was from alopecia areata patients that lesional scalp punch biopsies and peripheral blood were collected. For this clone: Its target is unknown.

Study-level results: Resident alphabeta T-cell populations of normal skin are likewise subject to sequencing in scalp samples.

The CDR3 length is 19 residues. The V gene's germline CDR1 is MNHEY and CDR2 SMNVEV (reference sequence). Trimming cost V 5 bases and J 5 bases; bases outside gene matches: 16. The source is a human donor with alopecia areata. This specimen consisted of CD4+ T cells sorted from blood, obtained at week 0. The rearrangement joins TRBV27 to TRBJ1-6; TRBD1 matches at 9 bases. Here the CDR3 reads CASSGRWDRETEDNSPLHF. In nucleotides, the CDR3 is TGTGCCAGCAGTGGACGTTGGGACAGGGAAACCGAGGATAATTCACCCCTCCACTTT.